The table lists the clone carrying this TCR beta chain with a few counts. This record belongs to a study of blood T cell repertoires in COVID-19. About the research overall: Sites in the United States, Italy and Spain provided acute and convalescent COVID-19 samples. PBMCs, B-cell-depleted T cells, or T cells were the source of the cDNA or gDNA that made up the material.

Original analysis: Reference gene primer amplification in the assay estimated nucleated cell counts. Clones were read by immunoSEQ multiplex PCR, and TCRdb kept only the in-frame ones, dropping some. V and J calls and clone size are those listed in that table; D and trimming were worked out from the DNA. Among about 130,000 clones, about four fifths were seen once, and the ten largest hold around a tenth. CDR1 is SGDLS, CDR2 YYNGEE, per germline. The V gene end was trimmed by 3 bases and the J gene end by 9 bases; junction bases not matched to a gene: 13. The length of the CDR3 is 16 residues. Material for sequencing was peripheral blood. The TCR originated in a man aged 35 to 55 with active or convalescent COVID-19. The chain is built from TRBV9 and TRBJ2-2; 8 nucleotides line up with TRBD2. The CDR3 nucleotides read TGTGCCAGCAGCGCCAGCGCGGGGGGTCCCCCACGGGAGCTGTTTTTT. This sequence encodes CASSASAGGPPRELFF.